This TCR beta chain was profiled in a study of blood T cell dynamics during melanoma immunotherapy. Study findings and constraints: Disease-control patients' PBMC repertoires became either more clonal or more diverse at W3. The study could not tell melanoma-specific clones from general immune activation.

Some clones are missing from TCRdb's copy, which holds only in-frame ones; the method was immunoSEQ multiplex PCR. Here the sample spans about 9,000 clones, approximately 77% being singletons. V shed 4 bases and J 5 bases; nucleotides not matched to a gene: 5. Germline-derived CDR1 and CDR2 are SGHRS and YFSETQ. The CDR3 is made up of 15 amino acids. Of note for this clone: Its target is not known.

The time point is: pre-treatment baseline. Prior systemic cancer therapy, immunosuppressant use and other active malignancies excluded patients. The source of this sequence is a human donor with melanoma. The chain is built from TRBV5-1 and TRBJ2-2; 10 bases are shared with TRBD1. The source was blood, collected from a patient treated with checkpoint blockade. The CDR3 protein is CASSPGTGETGELFF. The CDR3 DNA follows: TGCGCCAGCAGCCCGGGGACAGGGGAGACCGGGGAGCTGTTTTTT.